This TCR beta chain derives from a study of regulatory T cells. Amplification used 52 TRBV primers and 13 TRBJ primers. Some clones are missing from TCRdb's copy, which holds only in-frame ones; the method was immunoSEQ multiplex PCR. This repertoire shows approximately 15,000 clones, more than 85% found once; its top ten account for about 31%. The clonotype was recovered from a person in their late teens or twenties with CD3G deficiency. The material sequenced was CD8+ T cells sorted from blood.

CDR3 amino acids: CAGVAPTGEQYF. In nucleotides, the CDR3 is TGTGCGGGGGTGGCGCCTACGGGGGAGCAGTACTTC. V gene TRBV19 combines with J gene TRBJ2-7, with D perhaps TRBD1 or TRBD2 (5 bases each). Per the germline V gene, CDR1 is LNHDA and CDR2 is SQIVND (reference sequence). CDR3 size: 12 residues.